Included here is one T cell receptor (beta chain) sequence, with context. The target of this receptor is not known. No base-level quality is on record; no much larger clone is a single base apart. TCR CDR3 regions were amplified from genomic DNA by multiplex PCR using the deep immunoSEQ assay. For each cell subset, the extracted genomic DNA was distributed evenly across all wells of several immunoSEQ 96-well plates, and each plate served as one replicate. Each replicate PCR for sorted subsets received around 210 ng genomic DNA, equal to tens of thousands of T cell genomes. Purified libraries were measured with a Qubit 3.0 fluorometer, size-checked on a Bioanalyzer 2100, and measured again with the KAPA Library Quantification kit. Each immunoSEQ 96-well plate was sequenced on its own single-read 150-cycle Illumina NextSeq 550 flow cell. Under the source paper's analysis protocol: Because only junctional sequences without quality scores were contained in the immunoSEQ output, filtering matching that applied to full-length reads could not be performed. Sequences were annotated with PyIR, a Python wrapper for IgBLAST v1.9, using IMGT germline references to assign V/J genes and CDR3. Reads with weak V/J assignments (E-value above 1e-6), missing CDR3, stop codons, out-of-frame junctions, or ambiguous translated residues were removed. V3J clonotypes were defined as sequences sharing an identical inferred V gene, J gene, and CDR3 amino acid sequence. To compute the percentage overlap between repertoires, the number of shared unique clonotypes was divided by the size of the smaller repertoire. Richness of each repertoire was evaluated using RTK rarefaction, the Chao1 estimator, and Recon v2.1 estimates of unobserved clonotypes. Generation probabilities for all TCRbeta clonotypes obtained by the gDNA method from a handful of donors were computed using OLGA. TCRdb retrieved this table from immuneACCESS and kept in-frame rearrangements only. Not all clones are present; in checked studies, unresolved V genes account for under half, and no reason is known for the remainder. V and J calls and clone size follow that table, whereas D and trimming were derived from the DNA. Recorded for this sample are about 2 million clones; approximately 94% of them occurred a single time. The ten largest clones take up more than 0.9% of the sample.

These data come from a study of shared clonotypes between healthy human individuals (dated by TCRdb to about 2020). About the full investigation: A couple of women and a few men aged 18 to 49 years were included in the cohort. For each donor, CD4 naive and CD4 memory were each given three plates, CD8 naive was given two plates, and CD8 memory was given one plate. Blood TCR repertoires of roughly five healthy adults were deeply sequenced to estimate repertoire size and the extent of clonotype sharing between individuals. To increase sequencing depth and limit assay-specific biases, different laboratories used diverse techniques to prepare libraries and sequence TCR repertoires. Per donor, leukapheresis produced somewhere between about 0.85 and 9.5 billion PBMCs.

Based on the germline V gene, the CDR1 and CDR2 sequences are SGHDT and YYEEEE. Relative to germline, V is missing 3 bases and J is missing 4 bases, with 6 bases of the junction outside any gene match. Including cysteine and phenylalanine, the CDR3 has 15 amino acids. The kept DNA is CDR3 alone, 45 bases in frame from the first base. On the study overall, not on this receptor specifically: The genetic and exposure-history diversity represented was limited by the small number of donors. Clonotypes shared by all four sorted-subset donors showed higher generation probabilities than non-shared clonotypes. Larger estimated clonotype richness was generally found for naive subsets than for memory subsets. Pairwise subsampling led to the expectation that sequencing depth would affect the degree of clonotype sharing among donors. Sampling was restricted to blood, and TCR repertoires in tissue are likely to differ from TCR repertoires in blood. Incomplete sequencing was indicated by rarefaction of sorted-subset datasets, despite the large sequencing depth. Sharing across a few donors was observed for approximately 5% of naive CD4, about 4% of naive CD8, 2% to 2.5% of memory CD4, and less than 0.45% of memory CD8 clonotypes.

CD8 naive samples were obtained by positive selection for CCR7 among CD45RO-negative cells, yielding a CD45RA+CCR7+ population from which TemRA cells were excluded. The donors were healthy, HIV-negative adults with no recently reported acute infections or vaccinations. Every donor was a Caucasian adult residing in Nashville, Tennessee, USA. Blood was collected by leukapheresis, and PBMCs were isolated by Ficoll-Histopaque density gradient centrifugation and then cryopreserved in liquid nitrogen vapor phase. Purity and quantity of every magnetically sorted T cell population were checked by analytical flow cytometry. Each sorted fraction had its genomic DNA isolated and then quantified by UV absorbance on a Nanodrop 2000c.

Sample: naive CD8+ T cells sorted from blood. This specimen's cell subset or site label, per the study, means: CD45RA+CCR7+. This chain is built from TRBV5-6 and TRBJ2-7; TRBD2 matches 11 bases in the middle. This sequence originates from a man younger than 35 in good health. The DNA is TGTGCCAGCAGCTGGGGACTAGCGGAGGGGTACGAGCAGTACTTC. Translated, it reads CASSWGLAEGYEQYF.